This note documents a single TCR beta chain sequence. This sample is part of a study of response to subunit inactivated influenza vaccine. MiXCR, applied by TCRdb to the RT-PCR reads, yields one record per CDR3 protein. Among more than 550,000 distinct CDR3 sequences listed, about 11% were seen once. The V end lost 1 base, the J end lost 4 bases, and 21 bases lay between the germline ends. Germline V gene lookup returns CDR1 SGHRS and CDR2 YFSETQ. This CDR3 is built from 17 residues. The same data also went into a second study, on T cells expressing NK-cell markers. That report adds: Beta-chain TCR cDNA was generated via 5'RACE template switching with UMIs. CD3+CD56+NKG2C+, CD3+CD56+NKG2C- and CD3+CD56-NKG2C+ T cells, once sorted, supplied the TCR beta repertoires. About 1.0-8% of CD8+ T cells in roughly six donors belonged to dominant NKG2C+ clonotypes. In several donors, dominant clonotypes made up about 28.3-60.1% of CD3+CD56-NKG2C+ cells.

The material sequenced was PBMCs from blood, taken on the day of vaccination. This clonotype originated in a middle-aged man who received an inactivated influenza vaccine. The gene calls are TRBV5-1 and TRBJ2-7; D assignment may be TRBD1 or TRBD2 (5 bases each). The CDR3 nucleotides are TGCGCCAGCAGCTTGACCACTTCCGGGACGGGGAGATACGAGCAGTACTTC. Its protein product is CASSLTTSGTGRYEQYF.